This T cell receptor beta chain was recovered during a study of shared clonotypes between healthy human individuals. Findings and caveats of the study: Only a few donors were included, so the genetic and exposure-history diversity represented was limited.

Trimming left V 0 bases short and J 1 base short, with 6 bases between. The CDR3 totals 15 residues. Germline values: CDR1 MNHEY, CDR2 SMNVEV (reference sequence). Terminally differentiated effector memory CD45RA+ cells were excluded by CCR7 positive selection of CD45RO-negative cells. Every donor, a Caucasian adult, lived in Nashville, Tennessee. Original processing methods: Quality scores were absent from the junction-only immunoSEQ sequences, so filtering differed. Clones were sequenced by immunoSEQ multiplex PCR, and TCRdb holds only the in-frame ones, with some missing. That table supplies the V and J calls and clone size; D and trimming were determined from the DNA. The sample has 660,000 or so clones, 95% to 96% seen once. This clone was observed a single time. Its matching antigen is unknown. Within the sample, other DNA sequences also encode this same CDR3.

Sequencing was done on a sample of naive CD8+ T cells sorted from blood. The chain joins TRBV27 to TRBJ2-2; D is uncertain. The TCR sequence derives from a woman in her thirties in good health. CDR3 in amino acids: CASSLSGLNTGELFF. The DNA for the CDR3 is TGTGCCAGCAGTTTATCAGGGTTGAACACCGGGGAGCTGTTTTTT.